This TCR beta chain appears in the sequencing data of a study of shared clonotypes between healthy human individuals. Whole-study results and caveats: Investigators expected sequencing depth to affect clonotype sharing among donors.

On this clone: Its antigen is currently unknown.

The table came from immunoSEQ multiplex PCR; TCRdb's copy has only in-frame clones and leaves some out. The table includes more than 2 million clones, around 95% detected once. This TCR was recovered from a man between 18 and 35 years old in good health. Sequencing used naive CD4+ T cells sorted from blood. Noted subset: CD45RA+ positively selected.

The CDR3 DNA follows: TGCAGTGCGGGTTCCTATGGCTACACCTTC. Translated, it gives CSAGSYGYTF. This chain uses TRBV20-1 with TRBJ1-2; the D is unclear. Trimming took 6 bases from V and 4 from J, leaving 6 bases between them. This CDR3 spans 10 amino acids. CDR1 and CDR2 (germline): DFQATT, SNEGSKA (reference sequence).